This TCR beta chain is from a study of identical twins. Points on this clonotype: Its antigen is not known.

Trimming at V came to 0 bases and at J to 12 bases, leaving 8 bases not matched to a gene. The CDR3 is 15 amino acids. The germline CDR1 and CDR2 sequences are SGHRS and YFSETQ. General study results and limits: Twin-shared out-of-frame alpha sequences were enriched for low generation probability.

Template switching added a universal primer site; cDNA carried unique molecular identifiers. Each CDR3 protein gets one entry after TCRdb re-called the 5' RACE reads with MiXCR. Here the sample spans about 530,000 distinct CDR3 sequences, about 16% being singletons. These data were also filed under a second study, of yellow fever vaccine responses in identical twins.

This TCR was recovered from a young woman in good health. The J gene is TRBJ2-1, the V gene TRBV5-1; 11 bases are a match to TRBD2. The sample taken for sequencing was CD4+ T cells sorted from blood. CDR3 coding DNA: TGCGCCAGCAGCTTGGAACTAGCGGGAGCGAGAGTGCAGTTCTTC. This gives the protein CASSLELAGARVQFF.